This T cell receptor (beta chain) comes out of a study of T cell responses to AZD1222 COVID-19 vaccine. The table came from immunoSEQ multiplex PCR; TCRdb's copy has only in-frame clones and leaves some out. Found here are some 170,000 clones, approximately 90% of them singletons; the top ten hold about 4.3%. Doses given second, at about 4 or about 12 weeks, were pooled. Losses at the gene ends were 10 bases for V and 6 bases for J; bases not matched to a gene: 12. The CDR3 totals 14 residues. Germline CDR1 and CDR2: LNHDA and SQIVND (reference sequence). This TCR came from an adult who received the AZD1222 COVID-19 vaccine. This chain uses TRBV19 with TRBJ2-1; 7 bases agree with TRBD1. Sequencing used peripheral blood, obtained 28 days after the second AZD1222 dose. CDR3 amino acids: CATEKTGQGNEQFF. DNA of the CDR3: TGTGCCACGGAAAAGACAGGGCAAGGCAATGAGCAGTTCTTC.